This TCR beta chain was sequenced for a study of neoadjuvant anti-PD-1 for oral cavity cancer. Study at large: Non-progressing patients received a fourth nivolumab dose near day 43, then surgery on days 50-56. Findings of the study overall: Higher pretreatment blood Treg/Th17 ratios correlated with higher pretreatment blood and lower post-treatment tumor TCRbeta clonality.

On this clone: What it recognizes is unknown.

As to time point: after neoadjuvant nivolumab, at surgical resection. The patients had HPV-negative, locally advanced oral cavity squamous cell carcinoma. Germline assignment: CDR1 SGHVS and CDR2 FNYEAQ. This CDR3 has 15 residues. Deletions cut 5 bases from V and 0 bases from J, with 8 bases between. Assay used: immunoSEQ multiplex PCR; TCRdb lists only in-frame clones, some missing. The repertoire holds about 12,000 clones, with over 55% as singletons. This receptor was identified in a person between 40 and 79 years old with oral cavity squamous cell carcinoma. The genes are TRBV7-6 and TRBJ2-6; no definite D call. This specimen consisted of PBMCs, obtained after nivolumab (anti-PD-1) treatment. The CDR3 loop is CASSRRYSGANVLTF. CDR3 bases: TGTGCCAGCAGCCGCCGGTACTCTGGGGCCAACGTCCTGACTTTC.